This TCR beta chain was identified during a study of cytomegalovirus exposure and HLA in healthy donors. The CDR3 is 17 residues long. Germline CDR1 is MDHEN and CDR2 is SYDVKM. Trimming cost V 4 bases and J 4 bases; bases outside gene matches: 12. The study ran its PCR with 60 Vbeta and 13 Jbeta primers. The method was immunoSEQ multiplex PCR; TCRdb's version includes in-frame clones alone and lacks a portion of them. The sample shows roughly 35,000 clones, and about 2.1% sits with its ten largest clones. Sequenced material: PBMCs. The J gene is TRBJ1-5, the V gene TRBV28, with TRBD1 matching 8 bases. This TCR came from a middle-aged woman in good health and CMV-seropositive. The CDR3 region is CASSSAATGASNQPQHF. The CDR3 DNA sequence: TGTGCCAGCAGTTCAGCCGCGACAGGGGCAAGTAATCAGCCCCAGCATTTT.